One sample yielded the 12 T cell receptor beta chains listed below, sequenced in a study of cytomegalovirus exposure and HLA in healthy donors. Use of 60 Vbeta and 13 Jbeta primers characterized the PCR. The assay was immunoSEQ multiplex PCR, and TCRdb's table has in-frame clones only and misses some. The sample carries 100,000 to 150,000 clones, roughly 70% recorded once. The sample comprised PBMCs. The receptors stem from a man aged 35-49 years in good health and CMV-seropositive.

V and J are TRBV4-1 and TRBJ2-4; the match to TRBD2 covers 13 bases. The junction had 5 bases not matched to a gene; V was cut back by 0 bases and J by 3 bases. In germline, CDR1 is MGHRA, CDR2 YSYEKL. The CDR3 is 18 residues long. The CDR3 DNA sequence: TGCGCCAGCAGCCAAGAAACTAGCGGGGGGGCCGGCAAAAACATTCAGTACTTC. Amino acid sequence: CASSQETSGGAGKNIQYF.

This chain links TRBV29-1 with TRBJ2-3, with 10 bases aligning to TRBD1. Losses at the gene ends were 7 bases for V and 3 bases for J; bases not matched to a gene: 10. The CDR3 spans 15 residues. Per the germline V gene, CDR1 is SQVTM and CDR2 is ANQGSEA. The chain's CDR3 is CSDRQGAGWTDTQYF. As DNA, the CDR3 is TGCAGCGACCGACAGGGGGCCGGTTGGACAGATACGCAGTATTTT.

V gene TRBV18 combines with J gene TRBJ1-5; the match to TRBD1 covers 7 bases. V trimming: 5 bases; J trimming: 4 bases; junction bases outside the gene matches: 14. CDR3 length equals 17 residues. From germline, CDR1 is KGHSH and CDR2 LQKENI. In DNA, the CDR3 is TGTGCCAGCTCATCAAAAGCGGGGGGACAGTCGAATCAGCCCCAGCATTTT. Translating gives CASSSKAGGQSNQPQHF.

The chain uses TRBV5-4 and TRBJ2-2; TRBD1 is a possible D gene (6 bases). In germline, CDR1 is SGHNT, CDR2 YYREEE (reference sequence). Trimming took 0 bases from V and 7 from J, leaving 10 bases between them. CDR3 length: 14 residues. The CDR3 sequence: CASSLEQGNGELFF. Written as DNA, the CDR3 is TGTGCCAGCAGCTTGGAACAGGGAAACGGGGAGCTGTTTTTT.

The chain uses TRBV12-5 and TRBJ1-3; D perhaps matches TRBD1 (5 bases). V gave up 0 bases and J gave up 3 bases, with 9 bases separating them. Germline CDR1 reads LGHNT; CDR2 reads FRNRAP. The CDR3 is made up of 15 amino acids. The CDR3 region is CASGLVQGDGNTIYF. In DNA form, the CDR3 reads TGTGCTAGTGGTTTGGTACAAGGGGATGGAAACACCATATATTTT.

V usage is TRBV7-8 and J usage is TRBJ2-3; perhaps TRBD2 as D (5 bases). Germline CDR1 reads SGHVS; CDR2 reads FQNEAQ. The CDR3 has 17 amino acids. Trimming cost V 1 base and J 0 bases, with 14 bases left between them. DNA for the CDR3: TGTGCCAGCAGCTTAGTAACAGCGGCCACTAGCACAGATACGCAGTATTTT. Amino acid sequence: CASSLVTAATSTDTQYF.

This sequence joins TRBV6-5 and TRBJ1-1; unclear D gene. Germline V CDR1 and CDR2: MNHEY, SVGAGI. This CDR3 has 15 residues. Between the trimmed V and J ends, which lost 2 bases and 5 bases, there was a span of 15 bases. The CDR3 region is CASSYRSDGGTEAFF. The CDR3 DNA reads TGTGCCAGCAGTTACAGATCGGACGGAGGGACTGAAGCTTTCTTT.

Regarding this clone: Other nucleotide sequences in the sample specify the same CDR3. J is TRBJ2-7 and V is TRBV2; no reliable D call. Germline CDR1 is SNHLY and CDR2 is FYNNEI. V was cut by 1 base and J by 4 bases, with 2 bases left in between. The CDR3 extends over 11 amino acids. CDR3 nucleotides: TGTGCCAGCAGTGAAGTATACGAGCAGTACTTC. This translates into CASSEVYEQYF.

The V gene is TRBV30, the J gene TRBJ2-3, with 9 positions matching TRBD2. Germline V CDR1 and CDR2: GTSNPN, SVGIG (reference sequence). V was clipped by 2 bases and J by 4 bases; unmatched bases: 7. There are 15 residues in the CDR3. CDR3 amino acids: CAWSIAGELADTQYF. In nucleotides, the CDR3 is TGTGCCTGGAGTATAGCGGGGGAGCTAGCAGATACGCAGTATTTT.

The rearrangement links TRBV5-4 to TRBJ2-2; D ambiguous. V shed 10 bases and J shed 5 bases, with 15 bases lying between them. Germline V gene data show CDR1 as SGHNT and CDR2 as YYREEE (reference sequence). The CDR3 runs to 13 residues. The DNA for the CDR3 is TGTGCCGGTGAGCGAGTAGATACCGGGGAGCTGTTTTTT. Amino acid sequence: CAGERVDTGELFF.

The chain carries TRBV7-2 and TRBJ2-3; maybe TRBD2 (6 bases). From germline, CDR1 is SGHTA and CDR2 FQGNSA. V gave up 3 bases and J gave up 2 bases, with 21 bases separating them. The CDR3 is 18 amino acids. In nucleotides, the CDR3 is TGTGCCAGCAGCTTCCCCCTCGGGGGAGGCCGTCCCACAGATACGCAGTATTTT. Translation gives CASSFPLGGGRPTDTQYF.

CDR3 sequence (DNA): TGTGCCACCAGCGGGAGACTAAGCGGGTTGTCAGATACGCAGTATTTT. It yields the protein CATSGRLSGLSDTQYF. The rearrangement links TRBV15 to TRBJ2-3, with TRBD2 as a possible D gene (6 bases). The CDR3 totals 16 residues. The V gene's germline CDR1 is LNHNV and CDR2 YYDKDF (reference sequence). Between the trimmed V and J ends, which lost 5 bases and 4 bases, there was a span of 19 bases.